The 4 T cell receptor beta chains in this list originate from one sample, sequenced in a study of shared clonotypes between healthy human individuals. TCRdb's copy holds only in-frame clones and misses some; the assay was immunoSEQ multiplex PCR. The repertoire holds around 550,000 clones, with roughly 95% as singletons. Naive CD8 cells were CD45RO-negative, positively selected for CCR7, excluding terminally differentiated effector memory CD45RA+ cells. The sample taken for sequencing was naive CD8+ T cells sorted from blood. The receptors here all came from a woman aged 25 to 39 in good health.

The CDR3 spells CASSLVAGTGLGETQYF. The CDR3 DNA is TGTGCCAGCAGCTTAGTTGCTGGGACAGGGCTCGGAGAGACCCAGTACTTC. This rearrangement joins TRBV7-2 to TRBJ2-5, with 9 bases that match TRBD1. The germline CDR1 and CDR2 sequences are SGHTA and FQGNSA. The CDR3 contains 17 residues. V trimming: 1 base; J trimming: 4 bases; junction bases outside the gene matches: 10.

This clone was detected once. V is TRBV6-1 and J is TRBJ2-7; D might be TRBD2 (6 bases). Trimming took 2 bases from V and 6 from J, leaving 20 bases between them. The CDR3 covers 16 residues. Germline V gene lookup returns CDR1 MNHNS and CDR2 SASEGT. The CDR3 DNA reads TGTGCCAGCAGTGAATTCCAGGGTGCCCTGGGGGGCGAGCAGTACTTC. This codes for CASSEFQGALGGEQYF.

V and J are TRBV27 and TRBJ2-7; D is perhaps TRBD2 (6 bases). V was clipped by 1 base and J by 1 base, with 11 bases between them. Germline CDR1 MNHEY, CDR2 SMNVEV (reference sequence). The CDR3 consists of 15 residues. The CDR3 loop is CASSLYGGGSYEQYF. Written as DNA, the CDR3 is TGTGCCAGCAGTTTATACGGGGGTGGGTCCTACGAGCAGTACTTC.

The chain is built from TRBV11-2 and TRBJ2-5; 7 bases are a match to TRBD1. V shed 5 bases, J shed 3 bases, and the junction held 9 bases outside the gene matches. The CDR3 is 15 residues long. Germline CDR1 and CDR2: SGHAT and FQNNGV. The CDR3 nucleotides read TGTGCCAGCAGCCAATTTGTCGGGACAGAAGAGACCCAGTACTTC. Translation gives CASSQFVGTEETQYF. Full variable domain (missing parts from reference TRBV11-2 and TRBJ2-5): EAGVAQSPRYKIIEKRQSVAFWCNPISGHATLYWYQQILGQGPKLLIQFQNNGVVDDSQLPKDRFSAERLKGVDSTLKIQPAKLEDSAVYLCASSQFVGTEETQYFGPGTRLLVL.